This TCR beta chain comes out of a study of cytomegalovirus exposure and HLA in healthy donors. Study-wide results and limits: Highest at DRB1 and lowest at HLA-C, TCR association rates differed among HLA loci in a later analysis.

Of note for this clone: The target antigen is unknown.

These donors counted as nominally healthy when sampled, but unrecorded immune exposures were likely. The PCR ran on 60 Vbeta and 13 Jbeta primers. The data were produced by immunoSEQ multiplex PCR, yet TCRdb's version contains in-frame clones alone and is incomplete. The table has roughly 150,000 clones, roughly 70% seen once. V was shortened by 2 bases and J by 6 bases, with 8 bases between the two germline ends. Germline V gives CDR1 SGHAT, CDR2 FQNNGV. The CDR3 covers 12 residues. The sequenced material came from PBMCs. The chain has TRBV11-2 and TRBJ2-7, with D maybe TRBD2 (5 bases). The sequence derives from a man aged 30 to 45 in good health and CMV-seronegative. The CDR3 is CASSLRGGEQYF. For the CDR3, the DNA is TGTGCCAGCAGCTTACGGGGTGGCGAGCAGTACTTC. The whole variable domain, remainder taken from reference TRBV11-2 and TRBJ2-7, is EAGVAQSPRYKIIEKRQSVAFWCNPISGHATLYWYQQILGQGPKLLIQFQNNGVVDDSQLPKDRFSAERLKGVDSTLKIQPAKLEDSAVYLCASSLRGGEQYFGPGTRLTVT.